The clone carrying this TCR beta chain was detected only a few times. The antigen is unknown. The record originates from a study of T-cell reconstitution after alpha-beta-depleted transplantation in children. Study-level findings and limits: T-cell counts and diversity were attributed mostly to newly produced T cells one year after transplant.

Researchers prepared the TCRbeta library using unique molecular identifiers, the study reports. TCRdb re-derived calls from the PCR reads in MiXCR, one entry per CDR3 protein. In the table there are about 980,000 distinct CDR3 sequences, less than 30% of which are singletons. With V trimmed by 4 bases and J by 3 bases, 7 bases remained unmatched. The germline V gene has CDR1 SGHKS and CDR2 YYEKEE (reference sequence). The CDR3 runs 16 residues. Specimen: PBMCs, mostly from graft donor cells, collected 360 days after TCRalphabeta/CD19-depleted stem cell transplant. The chain recombines TRBV5-5 with TRBJ2-6; 7 positions agree with TRBD1. The TCR was taken from a boy younger than two who had a stem cell transplant for SCID, so the T cells may come from the graft donor. In nucleotides, the CDR3 is TGTGCCAGCAGCCAAGGGGGCTTCGATGGGGCCAACGTCCTGACTTTC. The encoded protein is CASSQGGFDGANVLTF.